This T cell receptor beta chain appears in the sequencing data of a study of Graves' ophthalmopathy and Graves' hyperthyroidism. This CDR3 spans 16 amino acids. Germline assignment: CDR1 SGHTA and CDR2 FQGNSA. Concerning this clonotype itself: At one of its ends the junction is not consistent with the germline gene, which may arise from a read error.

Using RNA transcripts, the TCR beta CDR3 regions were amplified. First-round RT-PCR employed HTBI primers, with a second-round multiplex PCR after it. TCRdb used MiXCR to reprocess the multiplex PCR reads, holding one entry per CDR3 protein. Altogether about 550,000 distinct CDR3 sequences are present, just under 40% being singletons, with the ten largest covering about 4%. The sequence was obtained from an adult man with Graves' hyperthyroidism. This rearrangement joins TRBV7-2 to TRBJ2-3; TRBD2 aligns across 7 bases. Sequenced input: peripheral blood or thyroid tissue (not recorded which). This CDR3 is CASSPLAGTTTDTQYF. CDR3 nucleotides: TGTGCCAGCAGCCCCTTAGCTGGGACTACCACAGATACGCAGTATTTC.